This TCR beta chain was obtained from a study of blood T cell repertoires in COVID-19. There are 16 residues in the CDR3. Germline CDR1 reads SGDLS; CDR2 reads YYNGEE. The trim removed 4 bases at V and 3 bases at J, leaving 10 bases unmatched. The table came from immunoSEQ multiplex PCR; TCRdb's copy has only in-frame clones and leaves some out. The data show roughly 160,000 clones, roughly 80% seen once. This clone was seen a single time. Sequencing was carried out using PBMCs or T cells enriched from blood (not recorded which). The receptor comes from a man aged 45 to 65 who had recovered from COVID-19. The rearrangement uses TRBV9 and TRBJ1-5; TRBD1 agrees at 7 bases. CDR3 sequence (DNA): TGTGCCAGCAGCTCGGGCCGGGACAGTAACAATCAGCCCCAGCATTTT. Amino acids: CASSSGRDSNNQPQHF.